The 4 T cell receptor beta chains below were found in one sample sequenced in a study of PD-L1 blockade in urothelial cancer. Data came from immunoSEQ multiplex PCR; TCRdb stores just in-frame clones and leaves some out. This sample carries tens of thousands of clones, approximately 80% of them seen once, and the ten largest clones take 3.5%. This specimen consisted of PBMCs, obtained around atezolizumab (anti-PD-L1) treatment. The source is a man in his 70s with urothelial cancer.

This chain links TRBV5-8 with TRBJ2-7, with a tentative D call TRBD1 (5 bases). CDR1 and CDR2 from the germline V gene are SGHTS and YDEGEE. The CDR3 totals 13 residues. V gave up 4 bases and J gave up 3 bases, with 11 bases separating them. The CDR3 DNA reads as TGTGCCAGCAGCGCGGACATCAGCTACGAGCAGTACTTC. As protein: CASSADISYEQYF.

CDR3 loop: CASSLDLAHEQYF. The DNA of the CDR3 is TGTGCCAGCAGCTTAGATTTGGCTCACGAGCAGTACTTC. The chain employs TRBV11-2 and TRBJ2-7; D gene unclear. Between the trimmed V and J ends, which lost 0 bases and 5 bases, there was a span of 8 bases. This CDR3 contains 13 residues. CDR1 and CDR2 (germline): SGHAT, FQNNGV.

Here the CDR3 reads CASGEEFWNEQFF. The CDR3 region has the DNA TGTGCCAGCGGGGAGGAATTTTGGAATGAGCAGTTCTTC. The V call is TRBV25-1, the J call TRBJ2-1; a weak D match, TRBD2 (6 bases). The germline CDR1 and CDR2 sequences are MGHDK and SYGVNS. The CDR3 covers 13 residues. V lost 8 bases and J lost 7, with 15 bases in between. The full variable domain, its missing parts supplied by reference TRBV25-1 and TRBJ2-1, is EADIYQTPRYLVIGTGKKITLECSQTMGHDKMYWYQQDPGMELHLIHYSYGVNSTEKGDLSSESTVSRIRTEHFPLTLESARPSHTSQYLCASGEEFWNEQFFGPGTRLTVL.

The gene calls are TRBV5-1 and TRBJ2-1; D possibly corresponds to TRBD1 (6 bases). The germline V gene has CDR1 SGHRS and CDR2 YFSETQ. Trimming took 4 bases from V and 6 from J, leaving 14 bases between them. The CDR3 length is 14 residues. This chain's CDR3 is CASSPGQDGNEQFF. CDR3 DNA: TGCGCCAGCAGCCCGGGACAAGACGGCAATGAGCAGTTCTTC.